A selection of T cell receptor beta chains follows, all from one sample in a study of early T cells in non-severe SARS-CoV-2 infection. TCRdb fed the 5' RACE reads into MiXCR, producing one record per CDR3 protein. The table lists some 40,000 distinct CDR3 sequences, around 5% of them singletons. The sample consisted of whole blood. The receptors were gathered from an adult who was a healthcare worker with PCR-confirmed SARS-CoV-2 infection or an uninfected control (not recorded which). The CDR3 runs from the conserved cysteine through the conserved F or W. Each record gives: D gene, clone size, J gene, V gene, CDR3 DNA, CDR3 protein. D genes are given only for firm matches. Only part of the rows carry a size: once, few, many, or a class if the clone is expanded.

D gene: .; clone size: .; J gene: TRBJ1-1; V gene: TRBV7-2; CDR3 DNA: TGTGCCAGCAGCTTAGTTGTGAAGAACACTGAAGCTTTCTTT; CDR3 protein: CASSLVVKNTEAFF
D gene: .; clone size: many; J gene: TRBJ1-5; V gene: TRBV2; CDR3 DNA: TGTGCCAGCAGTGGGAGCGGGGGCTACAATCAGCCCCAGCATTTT; CDR3 protein: CASSGSGGYNQPQHF
D gene: .; clone size: many; J gene: TRBJ1-1; V gene: TRBV10-1; CDR3 DNA: TGCGCCAGCAGTGAGAATAGGGCCGGAGGGACTGAAGCTTTCTTT; CDR3 protein: CASSENRAGGTEAFF
D gene: TRBD1; clone size: many; J gene: TRBJ2-1; V gene: TRBV19; CDR3 DNA: TGTGCCAGTAGCTCTCAGACCGGGACAGACTACAATGAGCAGTTCTTC; CDR3 protein: CASSSQTGTDYNEQFF
D gene: TRBD2; clone size: .; J gene: TRBJ2-2; V gene: TRBV10-3; CDR3 DNA: TGTGCCATCAGCACTAGCGGGGGAAGCACGAACACCGGGGAGCTGTTTTTT; CDR3 protein: CAISTSGGSTNTGELFF
D gene: .; clone size: many; J gene: TRBJ2-7; V gene: TRBV7-2; CDR3 DNA: TGTGCCAGCAGCTTACGGCTGTCGGGGCAGGGCTTGTCCTACGAGCAGTACTTC; CDR3 protein: CASSLRLSGQGLSYEQYF
D gene: .; clone size: many; J gene: TRBJ2-3; V gene: TRBV7-9; CDR3 DNA: TGTGCCAGCAGCTTAGCAGCGCCTCGCACAGATACGCAGTATTTT; CDR3 protein: CASSLAAPRTDTQYF
D gene: .; clone size: many; J gene: TRBJ2-3; V gene: TRBV7-9; CDR3 DNA: TGTGCCAGCAGCTCGGACAGAGCTAGCACAGATACGCAGTATTTT; CDR3 protein: CASSSDRASTDTQYF
D gene: .; clone size: few; J gene: TRBJ1-2; V gene: TRBV29-1; CDR3 DNA: TGCAGCGCCCGTTTCAGCTTTTATGGCTACACCTTC; CDR3 protein: CSARFSFYGYTF
D gene: .; clone size: many; J gene: TRBJ2-4; V gene: TRBV5-5; CDR3 DNA: TGTGCCAGCAGCTTGGGGGAGTCCAAACTAGCCAAAAACATTCAGTACTTC; CDR3 protein: CASSLGESKLAKNIQYF
D gene: .; clone size: .; J gene: TRBJ2-5; V gene: TRBV19; CDR3 DNA: TGTGCCAGCGGTCAAGCCCATCAAGAGGCCCAGTACTTC; CDR3 protein: CASGQAHQEAQYF
D gene: .; clone size: few; J gene: TRBJ2-3; V gene: TRBV3-1; CDR3 DNA: TGTGCCAGCAGCCAAGATATCAGCGCGGTAGATACGCAGTATTTT; CDR3 protein: CASSQDISAVDTQYF
D gene: TRBD2; clone size: few; J gene: TRBJ2-1; V gene: TRBV10-3; CDR3 DNA: TGTGCCACCCACACACCGACTAGCGGATACAATGAGCAGTTCTTC; CDR3 protein: CATHTPTSGYNEQFF
D gene: .; clone size: .; J gene: TRBJ2-3; V gene: TRBV7-3; CDR3 DNA: TGTGCCAGCAGCTTAGCGGGGGCTAGCACAGATACGCAGTATTTT; CDR3 protein: CASSLAGASTDTQYF
D gene: .; clone size: few; J gene: TRBJ2-2; V gene: TRBV10-3; CDR3 DNA: TGTGCCATCAGTGAATCTGCCCAGGGATACACCGGGGAGCTGTTTTTT; CDR3 protein: CAISESAQGYTGELFF
D gene: .; clone size: many; J gene: TRBJ1-1; V gene: TRBV6-2/TRBV6-3; CDR3 DNA: TGTGCTAGTTATCTCGGGCCTAACACTGAAGCTTTCTTT; CDR3 protein: CASYLGPNTEAFF
D gene: .; clone size: many; J gene: TRBJ2-3; V gene: TRBV12-3/TRBV12-4; CDR3 DNA: TGTGCCAACACTTGGGGGGGCGCAGATACGCAGTATTTT; CDR3 protein: CANTWGGADTQYF
D gene: .; clone size: many; J gene: TRBJ1-2; V gene: TRBV6-6; CDR3 DNA: TGTGCCAGCAGTTACGGGACCAACCATAGGGGAGGCTACACCTTC; CDR3 protein: CASSYGTNHRGGYTF
D gene: .; clone size: many; J gene: TRBJ1-1; V gene: TRBV18; CDR3 DNA: TGTGCCAGCTCACAGAGCATTTTGGGAGAAGCTTTCTTT; CDR3 protein: CASSQSILGEAFF